This note documents a single TCR beta chain sequence. Its cognate antigen is unknown. TCRdb keeps only in-frame clones here, not all; method: immunoSEQ multiplex PCR. The table records approximately 45,000 clones, approximately 80% of them present only once. Germline V gene sequence: CDR1 ENHRY, CDR2 SYGVKD. J lost 3 bases, V lost 11 bases, and 17 bases had no gene match. The CDR3 spans 17 residues. The data were taken from a study of memory CD4+ T cells and cytomegalovirus serostatus. Study-wide findings and caveats: CD4+ memory repertoires contained about 40% of the roughly 150 reported CMV TCRbeta sequences.

The sort gate was single viable CD3+CD4+CD8-CD45RO+ cells for memory CD4+ T cells. The TCR originated in an adult in good health and CMV-seronegative. The sequenced sample consisted of memory CD4+ T cells from blood. The rearrangement joins TRBV10-3 to TRBJ2-7, with 12 bases fitting TRBD2. CDR3 region: CASMTSGGSDADYEQYF. CDR3 nucleotide sequence: TGTGCCTCCATGACTAGCGGGGGTAGCGACGCGGACTACGAGCAGTACTTC.